Shown below are 19 T cell receptor beta chains from a single sample sequenced in a study of T cell repertoires in cytomegalovirus infection. In TCRdb, the reads were re-called with MiXCR into one record per CDR3 protein. There are more than 650,000 distinct CDR3 sequences in the sample; under 40% occur only once, and around 2.8% lies in the top ten. The sample comprised PBMCs. The receptors come from a human donor in good health (CMV status not recorded). Some clones in this sample may be carry-over from other donors' samples.

This rearrangement joins TRBV7-3 to TRBJ1-2; 8 nucleotides match TRBD1. The CDR3 contains 16 residues. Trimming cost V 5 bases and J 4 bases; bases outside gene matches: 12. Looked up from germline, CDR1 is SGHTA and CDR2 is FQGTGA. CDR3 region: CASSPGQARGGYGYTF. CDR3 DNA sequence: TGTGCCAGCAGCCCGGGACAGGCCCGAGGGGGCTATGGCTACACCTTC.

The chain carries TRBV10-3 and TRBJ1-4; a weak D match, TRBD1 (6 bases). This CDR3 comprises 13 residues. Trimming removed 6 bases at V and 4 bases at J, with 9 bases between. In germline, CDR1 is ENHRY, CDR2 SYGVKD. The CDR3 region has the DNA TGTGCCATCAGGGACAGTGGTAATGAAAAACTGTTTTTT. Protein sequence: CAIRDSGNEKLFF.

The CDR3 DNA reads TGTGCCAGCAGCCCGGAGGCGGGTAACACAGATACGCAGTATTTT. It encodes CASSPEAGNTDTQYF. The gene calls are TRBV7-8 and TRBJ2-3; possible D gene TRBD2, 5 bases. The CDR3 is made up of 15 amino acids. Germline-derived CDR1 and CDR2 are SGHVS and FQNEAQ. Trimming took 5 bases from V and 2 from J, leaving 14 bases between them.

J is TRBJ2-6 and V is TRBV19, with TRBD1 as a possible D gene (5 bases). From germline, CDR1 is LNHDA and CDR2 SQIVND (reference sequence). This CDR3 region has 21 residues. V was pared by 2 bases and J by 0 bases, with 23 bases between. The CDR3 DNA is TGTGCCAGTAGTATAAAGGGGCCAGGGCTTCCCGGTTCCTCTGGGGCCAACGTCCTGACTTTC. It encodes CASSIKGPGLPGSSGANVLTF.

This clonotype has a handful of counts. The chain joins TRBV6-6 to TRBJ1-2; the D is unclear. The germline CDR1 and CDR2 sequences are MNHNY and SVGAGI (reference sequence). V was cut by 7 bases and J by 1 base, with 19 bases left in between. The CDR3 has 16 amino acids. The CDR3 DNA follows: TGTGCCAGCAACTCTCCCCCGGGTAGTAGTAACTATGGCTACACCTTC. Translated: CASNSPPGSSNYGYTF.

The J gene is TRBJ1-1, the V gene TRBV6-1; D uncertain. The V end was cut by 8 bases, the J end by 7 bases, with 11 bases between. The CDR3 has 11 residues. Germline V gene sequence: CDR1 MNHNS, CDR2 SASEGT. The CDR3, as DNA: TGTGCCAGCGGGAGGTCACTTGAAGCTTTCTTT. Translating it yields CASGRSLEAFF.

This clonotype has at least ten counts. The genes are TRBV6-1 and TRBJ1-5; D possibly corresponds to TRBD1 (5 bases). This CDR3 has 15 residues. The V and J ends lost 5 bases and 2 bases respectively, with 13 bases between them. Germline CDR1 and CDR2: MNHNS and SASEGT. The CDR3 nucleotides are TGTGCCAGCAGTATTCAAGAAGGGGGCAATCAGCCCCAGCATTTT. Translating it yields CASSIQEGGNQPQHF.

The V gene is TRBV11-2, the J gene TRBJ2-6; TRBD1 matches at 12 bases. The CDR3 length is 22 residues. The germline V gene encodes CDR1 SGHAT and CDR2 FQNNGV. V trimming: 2 bases; J trimming: 2 bases; junction bases outside the gene matches: 16. In DNA, the CDR3 is TGTGCCAGCAGCTTAATGGGGACCCCTACGGGACAGGGGGCTGCTGGGGCCAACGTCCTGACTTTC. The encoded protein is CASSLMGTPTGQGAAGANVLTF.

This clonotype is a singleton in its sample. A read error may be the cause here, since a much bigger clone is one base away. The chain recombines TRBV12-3 or TRBV12-4 with TRBJ2-2, with 7 bases matching TRBD1. CDR3 length equals 14 residues. CDR3: CARSFRQGRGELFF. CDR3 sequence (DNA): TGTGCCCGCAGTTTTCGACAGGGCCGCGGGGAGCTGTTTTTT.

Many counts were recorded for this clonotype. The J gene is TRBJ2-3, the V gene TRBV7-6, with 7 bases lining up with TRBD2. The junction had 1 base not matched to a gene; V was cut back by 6 bases and J by 4 bases. Germline-derived CDR1 and CDR2 are SGHVS and FNYEAQ. This CDR3 contains 12 residues. The CDR3 protein is CASRTSSDTQYF. As DNA, the CDR3 is TGTGCCAGCAGGACTAGCTCAGATACGCAGTATTTT.

This clonotype has just a few counts. At one of its ends the junction is not consistent with the germline gene, which may arise from a read error. This chain links TRBV7-6 with TRBJ2-1, with 7 bases matching TRBD2. The CDR3 sequence is 13 residues long. Per the germline V gene, CDR1 is SGHVS and CDR2 is FNYEAQ. The CDR3 DNA is TGTGCTAGCAGTTTAGCGGCTAGCGGTGAGCAGTTCTTC. Translating it yields CASSLAASGEQFF.

Here the CDR3 DNA reads TGTGCCAGTAGTATAAGCCAGGGAAAACAGCCCCAGCATTTT. Translation gives CASSISQGKQPQHF. This chain joins TRBV19 and TRBJ1-5; TRBD1 might be the D (5 bases). Trimming left V 2 bases short and J 7 bases short, with 12 bases between. CDR3 size: 14 residues. CDR1 is LNHDA, CDR2 SQIVND, per germline (reference sequence).

This clonotype showed up just a few times. The chain recombines TRBV19 with TRBJ1-1, with TRBD1 matching over 7 bases. There are 13 residues in the CDR3. CDR1 is LNHDA, CDR2 SQIVND, per germline (reference sequence). V was pared by 4 bases and J by 4 bases, with 3 bases of the junction left unmatched. The CDR3 is CASSNQGGTEAFF. The CDR3 DNA reads TGTGCCAGTAGTAATCAGGGGGGCACTGAAGCTTTCTTT.

The rearrangement uses TRBV5-4 and TRBJ1-3, with D hard to call. V lost 0 bases and J 0 bases, leaving 10 bases between the germline ends. Germline-derived CDR1 and CDR2 are SGHNT and YYREEE (reference sequence). The CDR3 is made up of 16 amino acids. CDR3 protein: CASSLEAGFSGNTIYF. DNA of the CDR3: TGTGCCAGCAGCTTGGAAGCCGGATTCTCTGGAAACACCATATATTTT.

This rearrangement joins TRBV7-6 to TRBJ2-6; 7 bases align to TRBD1. The germline gives CDR1 SGHVS, CDR2 FNYEAQ. The CDR3 runs 16 residues. J was trimmed by 0 bases and V by 4 bases; bases with no gene match: 3. The chain's CDR3 is CASSSWDSSGANVLTF. The DNA of the CDR3 is TGTGCCAGCAGCTCCTGGGACAGCTCTGGGGCCAACGTCCTGACTTTC.

The chain has TRBV10-3 and TRBJ2-3, with D possibly being TRBD1 (5 bases). Germline lookup yields CDR1 ENHRY and CDR2 SYGVKD. This CDR3 has 15 amino acids. V was trimmed by 0 bases and J by 6 bases, leaving 13 bases between them. The chain's CDR3 is CAISESSQGSDTQYF. Written as DNA, the CDR3 is TGTGCCATCAGTGAGTCATCCCAGGGTTCGGATACGCAGTATTTT.

The genes are TRBV12-3 or TRBV12-4 and TRBJ2-1; 10 bases are a match to TRBD2. V was pared by 9 bases and J by 7 bases, with 9 bases of the junction left unmatched. CDR3 length equals 14 residues. For the CDR3, the DNA is TGTGCCAGTCAAGGTAGCGGGAGGTCTAATGAGCAGTTCTTC. Protein sequence: CASQGSGRSNEQFF.

This clonotype was observed at least ten times. The chain couples TRBV7-2 to TRBJ1-5; D is possibly TRBD1 (5 bases). This CDR3 region has 15 residues. The germline V gene encodes CDR1 SGHTA and CDR2 FQGNSA. With 3 bases removed from V and 3 bases from J, the gap between germline ends came to 12 bases. CDR3 sequence reads: CASSFRASDNQPQHF. Here the CDR3 DNA reads TGTGCCAGCAGCTTCAGGGCCTCTGACAATCAGCCCCAGCATTTT. Drawing the rest from reference TRBV7-2 and TRBJ1-5, the complete variable domain is GAGVSQSPSNKVTEKGKDVELRCDPISGHTALYWYRQSLGQGLEFLIYFQGNSAPDKSGLPSDRFSAERTGGSVSTLTIQRTQQEDSAVYLCASSFRASDNQPQHFGDGTRLSIL.

Of note for this clonotype: Possible read error: a much larger clone is one base away. The rearrangement uses TRBV7-2 and TRBJ2-7; D is unclear. The germline V gene encodes CDR1 SGHTA and CDR2 FQGNSA. This CDR3 has 14 amino acids. The CDR3 sequence: CASGFQVASYEQYF. The CDR3 nucleotides are TGTGCCAGCGGCTTTCAGGTAGCCTCCTACGAGCAGTACTTC.